This T cell receptor beta chain was sequenced in a study of vaccination and CD4 T cells after COVID-19. Oncomine TCR Beta short-read sequencing was applied to DNA from cultured CD4+ T cells. It was cultured CD4+ T cells from which genomic DNA was extracted. TCRdb re-derived calls from the PCR reads in MiXCR, one entry per CDR3 protein. The profile shows several thousand distinct CDR3 sequences, approximately 35% of them singletons. V was clipped by 0 bases and J by 7 bases; unmatched bases: 0. The CDR3 contains 13 residues. Per the germline V gene, CDR1 is MRHNA and CDR2 is SNTAGT. Treatment specified: roughly 10-day PBMC culture with coronavirus spike peptide pools or control peptides (ViraFEST assay). Gathering of the CD4+ T cells, from the unexposed donor, took place before the COVID-19 pandemic (2011-2018). A note on this clonotype: The target antigen is unknown.

Sequenced sample: CD4+ T cells from blood, cultured in vitro. The TCR sequence derives from a human donor in good health. The chain is built from TRBV6-4 and TRBJ1-2; 9 bases are a match to TRBD1. The CDR3 loop is CASSDSDRGGYTF. The DNA for the CDR3 is TGTGCCAGCAGTGACTCGGACAGGGGTGGCTACACCTTC.